This T cell receptor (beta chain) originates from a study of blood T cell repertoires in COVID-19. Overall study: Researchers got acute and convalescent COVID-19 samples from the United States, Italy and Spain. T cells, B-cell-depleted T cells, or PBMCs provided the cDNA or gDNA that served as material.

Per the original methods: Amplification from reference gene primers served as the basis for estimated nucleated cell counts. Measured with immunoSEQ multiplex PCR; TCRdb has only the in-frame clones, and not every one. V, J and clone size were drawn from that table, and D and trimming were deduced from the DNA. The table includes roughly 330,000 clones, 86% detected once. The CDR3 totals 13 residues. CDR1 is LGHDT and CDR2 is YNNKEL in the germline V gene (reference sequence). Between the trimmed V and J ends, which lost 4 bases and 8 bases, there was a span of 15 bases. The sample taken for sequencing was peripheral blood. The TCR comes from a woman between 50 and 59 years old with acute or convalescent COVID-19. The V call is TRBV3-1 (or the pseudogene TRBV3-2), the J call TRBJ2-7, with D unresolved. The DNA for the CDR3 is TGTGCCAGCAGCCCCTCCCTTGGCTCTCAGCAGTACTTC. Translating gives CASSPSLGSQQYF.